Below, one T cell receptor beta chain is given with its context. No antigen is known for it. Data came from immunoSEQ multiplex PCR; TCRdb stores just in-frame clones and leaves some out. This sample has 250,000 to 300,000 clones, with around 92% found just once. The data were taken from a study of T cell responses to AZD1222 COVID-19 vaccine. Study observations and caveats: The sample set comprised mostly white British donors with more females, and clonal diversity was possibly underestimated.

V dropped 0 bases and J dropped 7; count of bases not matched to a gene: 7. In germline, CDR1 is SGHRS, CDR2 YFSETQ. This CDR3 region has 16 residues. Sequenced here: peripheral blood, sampled 28 days after the second AZD1222 dose. The clonotype was recovered from an adult who received the AZD1222 COVID-19 vaccine. The chain recombines TRBV5-1 with TRBJ2-1; 10 bases align to TRBD1. CDR3: CASSLAGQGGENEQFF. As DNA, the CDR3 is TGCGCCAGCAGCTTGGCCGGACAGGGGGGTGAAAATGAGCAGTTCTTC.